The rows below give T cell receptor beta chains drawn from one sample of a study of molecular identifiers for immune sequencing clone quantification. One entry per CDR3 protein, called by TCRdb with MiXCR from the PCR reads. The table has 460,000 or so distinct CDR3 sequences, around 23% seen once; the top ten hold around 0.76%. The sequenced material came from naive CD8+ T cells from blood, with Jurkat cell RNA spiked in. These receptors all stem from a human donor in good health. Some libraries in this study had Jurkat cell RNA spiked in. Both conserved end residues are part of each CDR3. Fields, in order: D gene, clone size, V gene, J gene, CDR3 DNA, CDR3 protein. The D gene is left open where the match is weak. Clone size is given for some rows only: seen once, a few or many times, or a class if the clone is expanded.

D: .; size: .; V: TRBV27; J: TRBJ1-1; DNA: TGTGCCAGCAGTTTAATGGCGAACACTGAAGCTTTCTTT; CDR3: CASSLMANTEAFF
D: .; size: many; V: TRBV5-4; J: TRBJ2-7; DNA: TGTGCCAGCAGCCCGCTTGGGGCCTACGAGCAGTACTTC; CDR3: CASSPLGAYEQYF
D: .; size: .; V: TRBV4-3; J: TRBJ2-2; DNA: TGCGCCAGCAGCCAAATCGCGGACGGATACGGGGAGCTGTTTTTT; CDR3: CASSQIADGYGELFF
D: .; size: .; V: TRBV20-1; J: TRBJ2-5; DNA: TGCAGTGCTAGAGATCGGGCGCAAATGGGAGTGACCCAGTACTTC; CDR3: CSARDRAQMGVTQYF
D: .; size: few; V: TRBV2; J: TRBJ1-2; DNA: TGTGCCAGCAGTGCGGAGGGCTATGGCTACACCTTC; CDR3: CASSAEGYGYTF
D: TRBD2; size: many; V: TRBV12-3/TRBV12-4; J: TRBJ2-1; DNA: TGTGCCAGCAGGCCGGGACTAGCGGTCTACAATGAGCAGTTCTTC; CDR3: CASRPGLAVYNEQFF
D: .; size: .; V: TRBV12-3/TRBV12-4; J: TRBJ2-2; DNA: TGTGCCAGCACCATGGAGGGAGCTGGTACCGGGGAGCTGTTTTTT; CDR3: CASTMEGAGTGELFF
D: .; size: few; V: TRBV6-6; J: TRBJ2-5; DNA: TGTGCCAGCGATGATAGCGGACAGCCCCAAGAGACCCAGTACTTC; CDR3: CASDDSGQPQETQYF
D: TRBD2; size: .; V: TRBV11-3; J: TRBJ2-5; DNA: TGTGCCAGCAGCTTAAGGGGGACTAGTGAAGAGACCCAGTACTTC; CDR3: CASSLRGTSEETQYF
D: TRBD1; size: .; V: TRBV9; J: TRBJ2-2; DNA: TGTGCCAGCAGCTCAGGGGGACAACCAAGCACCGGGGAGCTGTTTTTT; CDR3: CASSSGGQPSTGELFF
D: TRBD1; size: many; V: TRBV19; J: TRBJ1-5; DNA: TGTGCCAGTAGTAGGGGACAGGGGAACAATCAGCCCCAGCATTTT; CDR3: CASSRGQGNNQPQHF
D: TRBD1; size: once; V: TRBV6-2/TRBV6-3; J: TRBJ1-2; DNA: TGTGCCAGCAGTGCCCGTAACAATCGGACAGGGCGGAACTATGGCTACACCTTC; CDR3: CASSARNNRTGRNYGYTF
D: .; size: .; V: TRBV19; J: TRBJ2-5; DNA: TGTGCCAGTAGTATAGGATCAATACAGGGAAAAGAGACCCAGTACTTC; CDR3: CASSIGSIQGKETQYF
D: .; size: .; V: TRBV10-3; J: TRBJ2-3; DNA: TGTGCCATCACGGGCTCGCCCACAGATACGCAGTATTTT; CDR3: CAITGSPTDTQYF
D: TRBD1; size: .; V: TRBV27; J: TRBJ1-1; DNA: TGTGCCAGCAGTTTATTAGGGACAGGGGGTTCGGCTGAAGCTTTCTTT; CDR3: CASSLLGTGGSAEAFF
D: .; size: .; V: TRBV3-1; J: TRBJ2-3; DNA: TGTGCCAGCAGCCCCCCCCGCTCAGTGCTGAGCACAGATACGCAGTATTTT; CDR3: CASSPPRSVLSTDTQYF
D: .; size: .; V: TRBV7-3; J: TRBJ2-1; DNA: TGTGCCACCAGCTCCCCCCTAGGCCCGGAGCAGTTCTTC; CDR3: CATSSPLGPEQFF
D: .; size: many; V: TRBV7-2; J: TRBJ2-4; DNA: TGTGCCAGCAGACCCACGACACCTAAAAACATTCAGTACTTC; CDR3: CASRPTTPKNIQYF
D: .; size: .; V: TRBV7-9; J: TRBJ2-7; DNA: TGTGCCAGCAGCCTTACGGGACACGCCTTCGAGCAGTACTTC; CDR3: CASSLTGHAFEQYF
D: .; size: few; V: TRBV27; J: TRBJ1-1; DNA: TGTGCCAGCAGTTTGAGGACAGCATCGAACACTGAAGCTTTCTTT; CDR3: CASSLRTASNTEAFF
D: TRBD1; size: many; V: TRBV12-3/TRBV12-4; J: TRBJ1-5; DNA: TGTGCCAGCAGCGCATCGACAGGGGGCTTCGGCAATCAGCCCCAGCATTTT; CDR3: CASSASTGGFGNQPQHF
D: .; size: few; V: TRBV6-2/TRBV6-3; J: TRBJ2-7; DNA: TGTGCCAGCAATGTGGACTTGTGGAACGAGCAGTACTTC; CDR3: CASNVDLWNEQYF
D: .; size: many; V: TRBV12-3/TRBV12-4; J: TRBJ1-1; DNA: TGTGCCAGCAGTTTGCTGGGGGTCGGGATGAACACTGAAGCTTTCTTT; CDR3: CASSLLGVGMNTEAFF
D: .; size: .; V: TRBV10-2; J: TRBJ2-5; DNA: TGCGCCAGCAGTGAGGGACGGTTAGAGACCCAGTACTTC; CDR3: CASSEGRLETQYF
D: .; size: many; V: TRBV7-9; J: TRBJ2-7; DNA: TGTGCCAGCAGTTACGGACGCTACGAGCAGTACTTC; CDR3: CASSYGRYEQYF
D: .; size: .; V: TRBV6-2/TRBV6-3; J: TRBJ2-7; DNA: TGTGCCAGCACCCGGCCCACCAGTCGGCAGTACTTC; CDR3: CASTRPTSRQYF
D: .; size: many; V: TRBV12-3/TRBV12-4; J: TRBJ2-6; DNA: TGTGCCAGCAGTTTCAGTTGGACAGTCTTCTCTGGGGCCAACGTCCTGACTTTC; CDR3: CASSFSWTVFSGANVLTF
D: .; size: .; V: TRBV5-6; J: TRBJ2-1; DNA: TGTGCCAGCACCCGTGTGACTTCCTACAATGAGCAGTTCTTC; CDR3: CASTRVTSYNEQFF
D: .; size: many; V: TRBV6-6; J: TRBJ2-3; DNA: TGTGCCAGCAGTTACTCGATGGGCGGGCTCCTACCCACAGATACGCAGTATTTT; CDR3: CASSYSMGGLLPTDTQYF
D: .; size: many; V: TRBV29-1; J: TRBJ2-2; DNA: TGCAGCGTTGAAGATCCCGGGATTAACACCGGGGAGCTGTTTTTT; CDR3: CSVEDPGINTGELFF
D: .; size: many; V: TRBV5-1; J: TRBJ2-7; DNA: TGCGCCAGCAGCTTTGGGGGCGTTTCAAGCTCCTACGAGCAGTACTTC; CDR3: CASSFGGVSSSYEQYF
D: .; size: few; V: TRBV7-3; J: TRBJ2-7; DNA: TGTGCCAGCAGCTTCGAGGGCCGGTGGCCAAAGTGGTTC; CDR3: CASSFEGRWPKWF